The rows below give T cell receptor beta chains drawn from one sample of a study of OX40 agonist ivuxolimab in advanced cancers. Method: immunoSEQ multiplex PCR; TCRdb's copy keeps in-frame clones and lacks some. In the table there are approximately 24,000 clones, less than 90% of which are singletons. The sample in question was CD4+ or CD8+ T cells sorted from blood, obtained in a trial of the OX40 agonist ivuxolimab. The receptors stem from an adult with an advanced solid tumor such as melanoma, head and neck, liver or kidney cancer. The CDR3 runs from the conserved cysteine through the conserved F or W. Fields, in order: CDR3 length, D gene, clone size, J gene, V gene, CDR3 DNA, CDR3 protein. D genes are given only for firm matches. Only some rows state a clone size, as once, few, many or a class for expanded clones.

17	.	.	TRBJ1-4	TRBV30	TGTGCCTGGAGTGTAGGGGTGGTTGGGGCGACGGTTGAAAAACTGTTTTTT	CAWSVGVVGATVEKLFF
16	.	.	TRBJ2-2	TRBV11-3	TGTGCCAGCAGCTTGAGGGGGGGCAGGCACACCGGGGAGCTGTTTTTT	CASSLRGGRHTGELFF
15	.	.	TRBJ2-6	TRBV11-3	TGTGCCAGCAGCGTCGGGAGTCCCGGGGCCAACGTCCTGACTTTC	CASSVGSPGANVLTF
15	TRBD1	.	TRBJ2-7	TRBV7-9	TGTGCCAGCAGCTTCGTCGACAGGGGGCTTAACGAGCAGTACTTC	CASSFVDRGLNEQYF
13	.	few	TRBJ1-6	TRBV2	TGTGCCAGCAGCGGAGAGAATAATTCACCCCTCCACTTT	CASSGENNSPLHF
18	.	.	TRBJ1-5	TRBV7-2	TGTGCCAGCAGCGAGGTCTGGGCGGGAACATATAGCAATCAGCCCCAGCATTTT	CASSEVWAGTYSNQPQHF
14	.	.	TRBJ1-1	TRBV2	TGTGCCAGCAGTGAGCGGAGCGAGAACACTGAAGCTTTCTTT	CASSERSENTEAFF
19	.	once	TRBJ1-6	TRBV7-3	TGTGCCAGCAGGAAGGATTGTTGGCACCGGAGGGCCTATAATTCACCCCTCCACTTT	CASRKDCWHRRAYNSPLHF
13	.	.	TRBJ2-7	TRBV30	TGTGCCTGGAGGGAGGGCTCGACCTACGAGCAGTACTTC	CAWREGSTYEQYF
17	TRBD2	.	TRBJ2-5	TRBV5-6	TGTGCCAGCAGCTTGGTGACTAGCGGGGGGGCCGGGGTGACCCAGTACTTC	CASSLVTSGGAGVTQYF
17	TRBD2	.	TRBJ2-5	TRBV9	TGTGCCAGCAGCGTAGGAGGTAGCGGGGGGGCCGAGGAGACCCAGTACTTC	CASSVGGSGGAEETQYF
16	.	once	TRBJ2-7	TRBV19	TGTGCCAGTAGTATAGACCCAGACAGCCTACATTACGAGCAGTACTTC	CASSIDPDSLHYEQYF
13	TRBD2	.	TRBJ2-7	TRBV5-4	TGTGCCAGCAGCGACGGGACTAGGCACGAGCAGTACTTC	CASSDGTRHEQYF
14	TRBD1	.	TRBJ2-3	TRBV29-1	TGCAGCGGGTCCCGGGACAGGAACACAGATACGCAGTATTTT	CSGSRDRNTDTQYF
14	TRBD1	.	TRBJ1-4	TRBV28	TGTGCCAGCAGTCAGACGACAGGGAATGAAAAACTGTTTTTT	CASSQTTGNEKLFF
15	.	.	TRBJ1-1	TRBV7-9	TGTGCCAGCAGCTTAAGAGGCCGCTCGGGACCTGAAGCTTTCTTT	CASSLRGRSGPEAFF
14	TRBD1	.	TRBJ1-5	TRBV5-1	TGCGCCAGCAGCCCTCAGGGGGCAGGTCAGCCCCAGCATTTT	CASSPQGAGQPQHF
16	.	few	TRBJ2-3	TRBV4-1	TGCGCCAGCAGCCTAGCATTCCTTAAGCCGGCAGATACGCAGTATTTT	CASSLAFLKPADTQYF
14	.	few	TRBJ1-2	TRBV4-2	TGTGCCAGCAGCCAAGTGGGGGGGGACTATGGCTACACCTTC	CASSQVGGDYGYTF
14	.	.	TRBJ2-7	TRBV5-1	TGCGCCAGCAGCTTGCAGGGAAGCTCCTACGAGCAGTACTTC	CASSLQGSSYEQYF
15	.	.	TRBJ2-1	TRBV21-1	TGTGCCAGCAGCAAGACCGGGACAGGGTACAATGAGCAGTTCTTC	CASSKTGTGYNEQFF
17	.	.	TRBJ2-7	TRBV7-2	TGTGCCAGCAGCTCGGGGCTGGGGACACTCGAAACCTACGAGCAGTACTTC	CASSSGLGTLETYEQYF
15	TRBD1	.	TRBJ2-3	TRBV10-3	TGTGCCATCAGTAAGGGACAGGGTGGTGCAGATACGCAGTATTTT	CAISKGQGGADTQYF
15	.	.	TRBJ2-6	TRBV5-1	TGCGCCAGCAGCTACGACATCTCTGGGGCCAACGTCCTGACTTTC	CASSYDISGANVLTF
16	.	.	TRBJ2-7	TRBV7-9	TGTGCCAGCAGCTTGGAATCGCGGGGCGGAGGGGACGAGCAGTACTTC	CASSLESRGGGDEQYF
16	TRBD1	few	TRBJ1-1	TRBV29-1	TGCAGCGCAAAGGATGCTCCAGGGGGAGTTGTCACTGAAGCTTTCTTT	CSAKDAPGGVVTEAFF
14	.	.	TRBJ1-1	TRBV19	TGTGCCAGTAGTATAGTTGACCTGAACACTGAAGCTTTCTTT	CASSIVDLNTEAFF
13	TRBD2	.	TRBJ2-3	TRBV10-3	TGTGCCATCAAGGGCGGGGGGACAGATACGCAGTATTTT	CAIKGGGTDTQYF
14	TRBD1	.	TRBJ1-1	TRBV2	TGTGCCAGCAGTGAAGACAGGGGTGACACTGAAGCTTTCTTT	CASSEDRGDTEAFF
16	TRBD1	once	TRBJ1-1	TRBV29-1	TGCAGCGTTGAGGCCGGGACAGGGGGCGTAGGGACTGAAGCTTTCTTT	CSVEAGTGGVGTEAFF
16	.	.	TRBJ2-1	TRBV5-4	TGTGCCAGCAGCCCGGGGGGGGACAGATATGGGAATGAGCAGTTCTTC	CASSPGGDRYGNEQFF
15	TRBD1	.	TRBJ1-2	TRBV5-1	TGCGCCAGCAGCCCAAGGCGACAGGGTGACTATGGCTACACCTTC	CASSPRRQGDYGYTF
14	.	.	TRBJ2-7	TRBV10-2	TGCGCCAGCAGTGATTCTGGGGGGATCTACGAGCAGTACTTC	CASSDSGGIYEQYF
17	TRBD2	.	TRBJ2-7	TRBV11-2	TGTGCCAGCAGAGCGGTAGGGGGACTAGCGGGGGACTACGAGCAGTACTTC	CASRAVGGLAGDYEQYF
17	.	.	TRBJ2-1	TRBV5-1	TGCGCCAGCAGCTTGGGTCGGCTCGGGTTTGGTTACAATGAGCAGTTCTTC	CASSLGRLGFGYNEQFF
16	.	.	TRBJ1-6	TRBV5-5	TGTGCCAGCAGCTTCGTGCCCGCTGAAGTAAATTCACCCCTCCACTTT	CASSFVPAEVNSPLHF
13	.	.	TRBJ1-2	TRBV7-3	TGTGCCAGCAGCTCCGGGCCCGACTATGGCTACACCTTC	CASSSGPDYGYTF
16	.	.	TRBJ2-1	TRBV29-1	TGCAGCGTTGAAGATAGTCGGGACTTCTCCTACAATGAGCAGTTCTTC	CSVEDSRDFSYNEQFF
15	.	.	TRBJ2-1	TRBV7-7	TGTGCTAGCAGCTTAGGACCAATCTCCTACAATGAGCAGTTCTTC	CASSLGPISYNEQFF
14	.	once	TRBJ1-4	TRBV15	TGTGCCACCAGCTCCCCGGACGGAAATGAAAAACTGTTTTTT	CATSSPDGNEKLFF
12	.	.	TRBJ2-7	TRBV7-2	TGTGCCAGCAGCCTCCCCCCCTACGAGCAGTACTTC	CASSLPPYEQYF
14	TRBD2	.	TRBJ2-5	TRBV5-1	TGCGCCAGCAGCTTCCTAGCGGGGCAAGAGACCCAGTACTTC	CASSFLAGQETQYF
15	.	.	TRBJ1-1	TRBV7-2	TGTGCCAGCAGCTCGCGGGCAGGGGCGAACACTGAAGCTTTCTTT	CASSSRAGANTEAFF
13	.	few	TRBJ2-5	TRBV6-5	TGTGCCAGCAGTTACCAGGCAGGGGAGACCCAGTACTTC	CASSYQAGETQYF
15	TRBD2	.	TRBJ2-5	TRBV7-6	TGTGCCAGCACCGAAGATAGGGGAGGGACAGAGACCCAGTACTTC	CASTEDRGGTETQYF
14	TRBD1	.	TRBJ1-2	TRBV7-2	TGTGCCAGCAGCCCCAGGGGGGGGGACTATGGCTACACCTTC	CASSPRGGDYGYTF
16	TRBD2	.	TRBJ2-7	TRBV18	TGTGCCAGCTCACCACGGGCTAGCGGAAGCTCCTACGAGCAGTACTTC	CASSPRASGSSYEQYF
14	.	.	TRBJ2-2	TRBV7-3	TGTGCCAGCAGCGAGCTAGGAAGCACCGGGGAGCTGTTTTTT	CASSELGSTGELFF
12	.	.	TRBJ2-7	TRBV6-6	TGTGCCACCAGGGCAGGGGTCTCCGAGCAGTACTTC	CATRAGVSEQYF
16	.	.	TRBJ2-7	TRBV13	TGTGCCAGCAGCTCACTTGGGTGGCAGAAGGGATACGAGCAGTACTTC	CASSSLGWQKGYEQYF
15	.	.	TRBJ1-6	TRBV5-5	TGTGCCAGCAGCGTTGACAGGAACCCTAATTCACCCCTCCACTTT	CASSVDRNPNSPLHF
15	TRBD1	.	TRBJ1-4	TRBV4-3	TGCGCCAGCAGCCAAGGGGACAGGGCTAATGAAAAACTGTTTTTT	CASSQGDRANEKLFF
18	TRBD2	once	TRBJ2-6	TRBV7-7	TGTGCTAGCAGCCCAGGGGGACTAGCGGGGGACGGGGCCAACGTCCTGACTTTC	CASSPGGLAGDGANVLTF
14	TRBD1	.	TRBJ2-1	TRBV4-1	TGCGCCAGCAGCCTGGGGGACAGGGTTTTTGAGCAGTTCTTC	CASSLGDRVFEQFF
13	.	.	TRBJ1-2	TRBV11-2	TGTGCCAGCAGCGTAACTATGAGCTATGGCTACACCTTC	CASSVTMSYGYTF